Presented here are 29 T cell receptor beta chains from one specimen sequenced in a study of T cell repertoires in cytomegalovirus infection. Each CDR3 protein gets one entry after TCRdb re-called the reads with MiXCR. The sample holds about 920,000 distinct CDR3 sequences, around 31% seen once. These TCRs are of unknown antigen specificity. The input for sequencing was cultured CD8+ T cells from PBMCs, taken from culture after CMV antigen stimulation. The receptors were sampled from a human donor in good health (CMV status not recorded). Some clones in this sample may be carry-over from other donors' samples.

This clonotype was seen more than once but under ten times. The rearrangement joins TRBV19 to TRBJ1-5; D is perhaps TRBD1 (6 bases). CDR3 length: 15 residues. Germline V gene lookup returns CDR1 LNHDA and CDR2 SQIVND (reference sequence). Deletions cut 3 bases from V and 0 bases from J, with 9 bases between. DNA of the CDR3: TGTGCCAGTAGTATGACAGGATATAGCAATCAGCCCCAGCATTTT. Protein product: CASSMTGYSNQPQHF.

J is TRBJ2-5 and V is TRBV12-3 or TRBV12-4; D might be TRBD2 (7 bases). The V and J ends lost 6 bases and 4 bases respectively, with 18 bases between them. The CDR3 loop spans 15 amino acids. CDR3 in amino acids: CASSWGGGGGETQYF. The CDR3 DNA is TGTGCCAGCAGCTGGGGCGGAGGGGGGGGAGAGACCCAGTACTTC.

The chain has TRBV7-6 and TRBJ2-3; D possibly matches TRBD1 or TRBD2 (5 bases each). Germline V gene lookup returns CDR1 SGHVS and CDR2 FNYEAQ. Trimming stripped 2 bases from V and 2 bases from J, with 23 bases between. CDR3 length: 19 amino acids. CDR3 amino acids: CASSLTPGWLVGDTDTQYF. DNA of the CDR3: TGTGCCAGCAGCTTAACCCCGGGATGGCTAGTGGGGGACACAGATACGCAGTATTTT.

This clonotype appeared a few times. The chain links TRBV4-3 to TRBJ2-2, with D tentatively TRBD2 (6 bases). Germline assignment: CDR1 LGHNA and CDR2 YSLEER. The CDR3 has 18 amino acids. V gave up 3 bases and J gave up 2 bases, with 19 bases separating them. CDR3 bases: TGCGCCAGCAGCCAGGAAAGTGGGACTTACCCCAACACCGGGGAGCTGTTTTTT. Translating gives CASSQESGTYPNTGELFF.

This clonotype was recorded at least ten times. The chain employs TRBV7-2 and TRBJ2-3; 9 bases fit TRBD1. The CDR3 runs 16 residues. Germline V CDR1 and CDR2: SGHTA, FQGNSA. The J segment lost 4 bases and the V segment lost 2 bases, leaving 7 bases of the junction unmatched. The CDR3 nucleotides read TGTGCCAGCAGCTTATTAGACAGGGGGTCCCCAGATACGCAGTATTTT. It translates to CASSLLDRGSPDTQYF.

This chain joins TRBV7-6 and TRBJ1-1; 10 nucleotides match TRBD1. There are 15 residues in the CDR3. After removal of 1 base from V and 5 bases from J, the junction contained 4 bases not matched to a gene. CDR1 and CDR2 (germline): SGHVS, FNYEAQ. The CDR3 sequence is CASSLGQGARTEAFF. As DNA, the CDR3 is TGTGCCAGCAGCTTAGGACAGGGGGCTCGAACTGAAGCTTTCTTT.

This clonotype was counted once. The DNA for the CDR3 is TGTGCCAGCAGTTTCGGGACAGGGTTGGGAGCTTTCTTT. Protein product: CASSFGTGLGAFF. V and J are TRBV28 and TRBJ1-1, with 9 bases fitting TRBD1. Germline V gene lookup returns CDR1 MDHEN and CDR2 SYDVKM. V lost 3 bases to trimming and J lost 10 bases; unmatched junction nucleotides: 6. The CDR3 is 13 amino acids.

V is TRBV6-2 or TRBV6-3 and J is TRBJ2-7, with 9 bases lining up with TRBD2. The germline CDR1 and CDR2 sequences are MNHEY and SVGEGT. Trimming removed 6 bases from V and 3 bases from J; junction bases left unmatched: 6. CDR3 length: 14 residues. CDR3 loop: CASSLSGGFYEQYV. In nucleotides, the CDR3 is TGTGCCAGCAGCCTCAGCGGGGGGTTCTACGAGCAGTACGTC.

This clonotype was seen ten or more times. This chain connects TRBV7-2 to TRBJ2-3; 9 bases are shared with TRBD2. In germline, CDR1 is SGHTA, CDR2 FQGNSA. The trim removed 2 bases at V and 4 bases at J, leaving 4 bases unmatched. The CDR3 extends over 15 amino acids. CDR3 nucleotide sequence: TGTGCCAGCAGCTTAATAGCGGGAGATTCAGATACGCAGTATTTT. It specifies CASSLIAGDSDTQYF.

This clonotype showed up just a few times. The CDR3 here is CATSRDRSGGTEAFF. The CDR3, as DNA: TGTGCCACCAGCAGAGATCGCAGTGGGGGGACTGAAGCTTTCTTT. The J gene is TRBJ1-1, the V gene TRBV15; TRBD1 might be the D (5 bases). The CDR3 is 15 residues long. Germline assignment: CDR1 LNHNV and CDR2 YYDKDF (reference sequence). The germline V and J ends were trimmed by 0 bases and 5 bases, with 13 bases remaining between them.

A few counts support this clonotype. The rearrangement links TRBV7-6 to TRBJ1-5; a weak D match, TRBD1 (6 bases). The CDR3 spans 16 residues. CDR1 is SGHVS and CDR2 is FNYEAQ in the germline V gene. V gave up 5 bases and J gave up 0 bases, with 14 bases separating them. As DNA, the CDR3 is TGTGCCAGCAGCCAGTCAGGGGAATATAGCAATCAGCCCCAGCATTTT. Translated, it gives CASSQSGEYSNQPQHF.

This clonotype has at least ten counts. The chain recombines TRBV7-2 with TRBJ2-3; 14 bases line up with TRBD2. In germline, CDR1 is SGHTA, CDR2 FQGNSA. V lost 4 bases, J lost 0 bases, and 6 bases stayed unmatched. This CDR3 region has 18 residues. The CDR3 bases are TGTGCCAGCAGCTACGGGACTAGCGGGGGACCTAGCACAGATACGCAGTATTTT. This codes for CASSYGTSGGPSTDTQYF.

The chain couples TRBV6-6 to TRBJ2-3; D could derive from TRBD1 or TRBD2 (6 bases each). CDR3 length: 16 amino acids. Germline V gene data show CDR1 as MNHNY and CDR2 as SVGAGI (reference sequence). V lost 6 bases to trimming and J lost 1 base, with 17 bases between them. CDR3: CASSPWGAKGTDTQYF. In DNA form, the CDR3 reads TGTGCCAGCAGCCCCTGGGGGGCGAAGGGCACAGATACGCAGTATTTT.

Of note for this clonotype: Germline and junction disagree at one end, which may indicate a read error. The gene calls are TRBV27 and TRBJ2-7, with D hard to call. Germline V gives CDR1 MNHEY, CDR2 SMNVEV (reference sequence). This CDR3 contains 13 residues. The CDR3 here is CASSPDDRYEQYF. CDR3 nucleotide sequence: TGTGCCAGCAGTCCTGACGACCGCTACGAGCAGTACTTT.

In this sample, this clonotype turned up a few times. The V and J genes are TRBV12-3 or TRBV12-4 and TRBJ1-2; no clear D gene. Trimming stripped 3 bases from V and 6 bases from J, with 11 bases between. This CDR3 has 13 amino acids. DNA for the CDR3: TGTGCCAGCAGTTTTGGGCAGGTCGATGGCTACACCTTC. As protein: CASSFGQVDGYTF.

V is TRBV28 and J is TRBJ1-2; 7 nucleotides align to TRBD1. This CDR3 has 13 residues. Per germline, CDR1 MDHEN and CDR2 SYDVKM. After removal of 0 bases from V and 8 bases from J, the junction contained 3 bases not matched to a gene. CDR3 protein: CASSLWQGEGYTF. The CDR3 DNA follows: TGTGCCAGCAGTTTATGGCAGGGGGAAGGCTACACCTTC.

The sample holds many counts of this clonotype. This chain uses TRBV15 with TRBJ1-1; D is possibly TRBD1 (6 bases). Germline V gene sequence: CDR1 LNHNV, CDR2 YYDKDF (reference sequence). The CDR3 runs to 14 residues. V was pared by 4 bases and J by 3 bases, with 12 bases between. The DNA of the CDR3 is TGTGCCACCAGCACCAACAGGGTGGACACTGAAGCTTTCTTT. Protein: CATSTNRVDTEAFF. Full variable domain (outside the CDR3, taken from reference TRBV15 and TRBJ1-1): DAMVIQNPRYQVTQFGKPVTLSCSQTLNHNVMYWYQQKSSQAPKLLFHYYDKDFNNEADTPDNFQSRRPNTSFCFLDIRSPGLGDTAMYLCATSTNRVDTEAFFGQGTRLTVV.

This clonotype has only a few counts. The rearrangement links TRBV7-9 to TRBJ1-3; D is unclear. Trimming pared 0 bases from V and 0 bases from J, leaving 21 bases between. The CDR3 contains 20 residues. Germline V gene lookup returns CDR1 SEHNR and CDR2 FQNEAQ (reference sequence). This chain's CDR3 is CASSLAFGYLEYHSGNTIYF. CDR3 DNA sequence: TGTGCCAGCAGCTTAGCGTTCGGGTACCTGGAATACCACTCTGGAAACACCATATATTTT.

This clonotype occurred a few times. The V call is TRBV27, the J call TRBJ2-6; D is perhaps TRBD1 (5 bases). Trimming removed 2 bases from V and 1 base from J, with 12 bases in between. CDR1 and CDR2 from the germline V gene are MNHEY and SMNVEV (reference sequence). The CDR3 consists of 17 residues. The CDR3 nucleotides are TGTGCCAGCAGTTTAAGGGGCAGGTCTTCTGGGGCCAACGTCCTGACTTTC. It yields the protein CASSLRGRSSGANVLTF. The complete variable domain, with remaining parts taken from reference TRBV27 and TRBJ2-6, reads EAQVTQNPRYLITVTGKKLTVTCSQNMNHEYMSWYRQDPGLGLRQIYYSMNVEVTDKGDVPEGYKVSRKEKRNFPLILESPSPNQTSLYFCASSLRGRSSGANVLTFGAGSRLTVL.

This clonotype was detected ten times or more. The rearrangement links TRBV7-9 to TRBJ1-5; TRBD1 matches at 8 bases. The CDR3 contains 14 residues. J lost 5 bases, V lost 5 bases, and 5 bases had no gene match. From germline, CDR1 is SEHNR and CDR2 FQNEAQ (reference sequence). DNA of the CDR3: TGTGCCAGCAGCGTCTCGACAGGGGATCAGCCCCAGCATTTT. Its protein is CASSVSTGDQPQHF.

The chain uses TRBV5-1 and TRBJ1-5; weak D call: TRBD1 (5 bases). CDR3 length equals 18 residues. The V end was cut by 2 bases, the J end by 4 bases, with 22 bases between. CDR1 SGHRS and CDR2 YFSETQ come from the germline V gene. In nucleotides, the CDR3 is TGCGCCAGCAGCTTCGGACTCAGGGAGGGGATCGGGAATCAGCCCCAGCATTTT. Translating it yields CASSFGLREGIGNQPQHF.

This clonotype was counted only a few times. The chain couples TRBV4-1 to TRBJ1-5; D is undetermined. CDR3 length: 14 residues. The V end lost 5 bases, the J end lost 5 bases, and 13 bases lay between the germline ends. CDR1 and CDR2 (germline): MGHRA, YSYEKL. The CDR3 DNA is TGCGCCAGCAGCGAGACACCTTTGGATCAGCCCCAGCATTTT. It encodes CASSETPLDQPQHF.

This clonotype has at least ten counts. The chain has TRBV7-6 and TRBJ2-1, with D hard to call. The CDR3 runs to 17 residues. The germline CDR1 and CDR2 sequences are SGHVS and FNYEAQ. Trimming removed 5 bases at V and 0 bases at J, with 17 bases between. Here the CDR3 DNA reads TGTGCCAGCAGCCGCTTGAACATGGTGAGCTCCTACAATGAGCAGTTCTTC. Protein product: CASSRLNMVSSYNEQFF.

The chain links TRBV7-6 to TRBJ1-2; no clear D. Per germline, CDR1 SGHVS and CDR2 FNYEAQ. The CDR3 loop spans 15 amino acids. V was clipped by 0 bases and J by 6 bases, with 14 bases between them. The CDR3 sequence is CASSLANHNWDGYTF. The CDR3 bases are TGTGCCAGCAGCTTAGCGAATCATAACTGGGATGGCTACACCTTC.

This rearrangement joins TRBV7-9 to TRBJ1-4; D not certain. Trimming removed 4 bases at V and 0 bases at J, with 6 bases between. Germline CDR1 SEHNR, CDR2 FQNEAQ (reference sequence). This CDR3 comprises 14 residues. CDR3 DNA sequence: TGTGCCAGCAGCTCCCATGCAACTAATGAAAAACTGTTTTTT. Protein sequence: CASSSHATNEKLFF.

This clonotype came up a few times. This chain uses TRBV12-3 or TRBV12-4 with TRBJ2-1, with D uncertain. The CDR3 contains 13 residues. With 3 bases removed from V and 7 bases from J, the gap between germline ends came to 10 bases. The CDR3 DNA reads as TGTGCCAGCAGTTTTACTGGTAGGAATGAGCAGTTCTTC. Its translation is CASSFTGRNEQFF.

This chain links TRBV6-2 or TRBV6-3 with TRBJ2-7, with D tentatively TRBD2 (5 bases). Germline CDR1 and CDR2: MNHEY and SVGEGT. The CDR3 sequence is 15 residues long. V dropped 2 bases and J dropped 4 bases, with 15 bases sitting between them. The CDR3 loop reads CASSYRTGIRYEQYV. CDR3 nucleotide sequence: TGTGCCAGCAGTTACAGGACTGGGATTCGGTACGAGCAGTACGTC.

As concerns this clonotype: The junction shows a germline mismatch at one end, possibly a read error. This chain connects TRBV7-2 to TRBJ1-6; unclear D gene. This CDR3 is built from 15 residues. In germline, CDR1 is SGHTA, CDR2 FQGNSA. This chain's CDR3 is CASSLESRSASPLHF. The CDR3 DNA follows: TGTGCCAGTAGCTTAGAGAGTCGGTCGGCTTCACCCCTCCACTTT.

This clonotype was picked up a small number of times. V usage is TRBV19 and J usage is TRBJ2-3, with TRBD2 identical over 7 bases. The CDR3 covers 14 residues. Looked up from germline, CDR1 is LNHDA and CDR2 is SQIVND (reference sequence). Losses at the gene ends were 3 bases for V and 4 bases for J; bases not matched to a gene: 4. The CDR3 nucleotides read TGTGCCAGTAGTATTGGACTAGGAGCAGATACGCAGTATTTT. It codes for CASSIGLGADTQYF.